The 22 T cell receptor beta chains in this list originate from one sample, sequenced in a study of CXCR3-negative and CXCR3-positive naive CD8 T cells. Study-level points and caveats: CXCR3-positive naive cells carried more hydrophobic TRB CDR3s than CXCR3-negative ones.

The TRB cDNA libraries were prepared by 5' RACE with UMI labels. Reanalyzing the 5' RACE reads, TCRdb keeps one entry per CDR3 protein, without DNA. This repertoire includes about 130,000 distinct CDR3 sequences. Their antigens are not known. The sample consisted of naive CXCR3+ CD8+ T cells from blood. The subset here: CD45RO-CCR7+CD27+CD95- naive CD8+ T cells expressing CXCR3 (TNR3+). These receptors all come from a human donor in good health. Some clones in this sample may be carry-over from other donors' samples.

This rearrangement joins TRBV30 to TRBJ2-7. The CDR3 is 12 residues long. CDR1 is GTSNPN and CDR2 is SVGIG in the germline V gene (reference sequence). The CDR3 region is CAWTRSVHEQYF.

The chain links TRBV6-6 to TRBJ2-3. Per the germline V gene, CDR1 is MNHNY and CDR2 is SVGAGI (reference sequence). CDR3 length: 12 residues. The CDR3: CASSVLRDTQYF.

The CDR3 protein is CASSTDRRRTGNTIYF. This chain joins TRBV6-2 or TRBV6-3 and TRBJ1-3; TCRdb picks TRBD1, but there is no DNA to check that call. CDR3 length equals 16 residues. Germline-derived CDR1 and CDR2 are MNHEY and SVGEGT.

The chain carries TRBV7-9 and TRBJ2-1. Germline V CDR1 and CDR2: SEHNR, FQNEAQ (reference sequence). The CDR3 spans 15 residues. This chain's CDR3 is CASSLVGGSYNEQFF.

This chain connects TRBV11-2 to TRBJ2-5; with no DNA, the TCRdb D assignment of TRBD1 cannot be verified. CDR1 and CDR2 from the germline V gene are SGHAT and FQNNGV. The CDR3 spans 15 residues. The CDR3 here is CASAPAGRRGETQYF.

The rearrangement links TRBV10-1 to TRBJ1-5; TCRdb's assignment of TRBD1 cannot be checked, as there is no DNA. Per germline, CDR1 WNHNN and CDR2 SYGVQD (reference sequence). CDR3 size: 13 residues. CDR3 sequence reads: CASSEAPNQPQHF.

This chain joins TRBV11-3 and TRBJ2-1. The CDR3 runs to 14 residues. Germline V CDR1 and CDR2: SGHNT, YENEEA. CDR3 loop: CASSPRDSYNEQFF.

The chain recombines TRBV18 with TRBJ1-1; TCRdb names TRBD1, which stays unverified in the absence of DNA. Looked up from germline, CDR1 is KGHSH and CDR2 is LQKENI. CDR3 length: 14 residues. CDR3 residues: CASSPGPGGTEAFF.

The chain combines TRBV28 with TRBJ1-5; there is no DNA to check the TCRdb D call of TRBD1. Germline V gene data show CDR1 as MDHEN and CDR2 as SYDVKM. CDR3 length equals 18 residues. Here the CDR3 reads CASSGTGMTTSPNQPQHF.

V and J are TRBV7-3 and TRBJ2-7; no DNA is available, so the TRBD1 call from TCRdb remains unchecked. This CDR3 contains 15 residues. The germline V gene encodes CDR1 SGHTA and CDR2 FQGTGA. CDR3 protein: CASSDRDRGRPEQYF.

This chain joins TRBV29-1 and TRBJ2-7; the TRBD1 assignment by TCRdb is unverifiable without DNA. The CDR3 is 13 residues long. Germline V gives CDR1 SQVTM, CDR2 ANQGSEA. CDR3 amino acids: CSVIVGVSYEQYF.

This chain joins TRBV20-1 and TRBJ1-2; the D call from TCRdb, TRBD1, cannot be confirmed without DNA. The CDR3 extends over 14 amino acids. Germline V lookup: CDR1 DFQATT, CDR2 SNEGSKA (reference sequence). The CDR3 loop is CSASDSGEHYGYTF.

The rearrangement links TRBV12-3 or TRBV12-4 to TRBJ2-1. The CDR3 length is 12 residues. The CDR3 is CASSASYNEKFF.

The chain carries TRBV20-1 and TRBJ2-3; TCRdb returns TRBD2, unconfirmable since there is no DNA. Germline V gene sequence: CDR1 DFQATT, CDR2 SNEGSKA (reference sequence). The CDR3 is made up of 16 amino acids. The CDR3 here is CSARDTAGGRTDTQYF.

This chain connects TRBV9 to TRBJ2-2. The CDR3 loop spans 13 amino acids. Germline CDR1 reads SGDLS; CDR2 reads YYNGEE. The chain's CDR3 is CASSDGRTGELFF.

The J gene is TRBJ2-7, the V gene TRBV29-1. The CDR3 has 11 amino acids. Germline lookup yields CDR1 SQVTM and CDR2 ANQGSEA. The CDR3 loop reads CSVLHSYEQYF.

V gene TRBV4-2 combines with J gene TRBJ1-1; there is no DNA to check the TCRdb D call of TRBD1. The CDR3 runs 17 residues. CDR1 is LGHNA and CDR2 is YNFKEQ in the germline V gene. The CDR3 protein is CASRYADRGNYHTEAFF.

The chain couples TRBV6-5 to TRBJ1-5; TCRdb indicates TRBD1, and absent DNA this call remains unverified. Germline V gene sequence: CDR1 MNHEY, CDR2 SVGAGI. CDR3 length: 17 amino acids. CDR3 region: CASSSSLGQGAFQPQHF.

The gene calls are TRBV5-6 and TRBJ2-6; TCRdb designates TRBD2, a call that cannot be tested without DNA. The CDR3 is 19 amino acids. Germline-derived CDR1 and CDR2 are SGHDT and YYEEEE. CDR3: CASSLGTSGGANGANVLTF.

V usage is TRBV4-1 and J usage is TRBJ1-1; the D call of TRBD1 rests on TCRdb alone, since no DNA is present to check it. Germline CDR1 is MGHRA and CDR2 is YSYEKL. CDR3 length: 14 residues. The CDR3 sequence: CASSQGLGGTEAFF.

V gene TRBV20-1 combines with J gene TRBJ2-7; no DNA is available, so the TRBD2 call from TCRdb remains unchecked. This CDR3 has 16 amino acids. The germline CDR1 and CDR2 sequences are DFQATT and SNEGSKA (reference sequence). The CDR3 reads CSASGLAGGFLYEQYF.

This chain connects TRBV28 to TRBJ1-1. Germline-derived CDR1 and CDR2 are MDHEN and SYDVKM. This CDR3 has 13 residues. CDR3 protein: CASSGLLNTEAFF.